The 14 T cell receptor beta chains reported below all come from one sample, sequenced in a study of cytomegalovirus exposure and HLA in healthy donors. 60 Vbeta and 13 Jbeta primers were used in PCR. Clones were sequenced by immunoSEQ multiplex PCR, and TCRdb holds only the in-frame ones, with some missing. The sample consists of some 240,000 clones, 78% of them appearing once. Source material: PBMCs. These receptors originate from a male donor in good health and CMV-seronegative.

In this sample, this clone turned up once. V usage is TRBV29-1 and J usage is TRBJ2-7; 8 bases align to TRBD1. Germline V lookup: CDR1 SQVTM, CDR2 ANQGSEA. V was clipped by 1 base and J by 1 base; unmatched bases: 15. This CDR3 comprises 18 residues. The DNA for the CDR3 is TGCAGCGTTGAAGTCCGCCCTTCCCGGGACAGGCTTTCCTACGAGCAGTACTTC. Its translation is CSVEVRPSRDRLSYEQYF.

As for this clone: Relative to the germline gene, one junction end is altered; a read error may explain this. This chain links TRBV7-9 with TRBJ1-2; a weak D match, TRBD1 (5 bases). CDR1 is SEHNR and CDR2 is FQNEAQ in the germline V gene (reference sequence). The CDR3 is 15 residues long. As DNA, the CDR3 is TGTTCCAGCAGCTTAGCGCCCCAGGGAGGGTATGGCTACACCTTC. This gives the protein CSSSLAPQGGYGYTF.

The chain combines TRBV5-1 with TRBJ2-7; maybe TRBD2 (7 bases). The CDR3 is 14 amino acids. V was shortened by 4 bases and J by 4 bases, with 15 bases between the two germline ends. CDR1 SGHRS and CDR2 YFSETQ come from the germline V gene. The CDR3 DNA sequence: TGCGCCAGCAGCCCGGACGGGGGGCAGTACGAGCAGTACTTC. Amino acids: CASSPDGGQYEQYF.

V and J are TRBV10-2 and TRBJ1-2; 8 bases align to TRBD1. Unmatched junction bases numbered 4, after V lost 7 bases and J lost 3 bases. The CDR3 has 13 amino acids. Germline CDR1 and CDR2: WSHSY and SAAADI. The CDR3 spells CASTPTGDYGYTF. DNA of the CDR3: TGCGCCAGCACTCCGACAGGGGACTATGGCTACACCTTC.

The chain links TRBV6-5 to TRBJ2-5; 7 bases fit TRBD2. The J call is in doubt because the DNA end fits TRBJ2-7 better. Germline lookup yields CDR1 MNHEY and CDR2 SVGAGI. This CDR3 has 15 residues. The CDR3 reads CASSPSGVSSYEQYF. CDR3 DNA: TGTGCCAGCAGCCCCAGCGGGGTGAGCTCCTACGAGCAGTACTTC.

CDR3 sequence reads: CASDFRQGFGTEAFF. As DNA, the CDR3 is TGTGCCAGTGACTTCCGACAGGGTTTCGGCACTGAAGCTTTCTTT. The rearrangement uses TRBV19 and TRBJ1-1, with TRBD1 identical over 7 bases. This CDR3 is built from 15 residues. J lost 4 bases, V lost 8 bases, and 13 bases had no gene match. Looked up from germline, CDR1 is LNHDA and CDR2 is SQIVND (reference sequence).

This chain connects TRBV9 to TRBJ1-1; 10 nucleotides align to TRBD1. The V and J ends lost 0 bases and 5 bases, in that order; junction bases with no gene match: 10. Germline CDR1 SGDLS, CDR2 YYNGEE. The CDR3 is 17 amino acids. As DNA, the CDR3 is TGTGCCAGCAGCGTAGCCCCCGTGGGACAGGGGAGGACTGAAGCTTTCTTT. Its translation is CASSVAPVGQGRTEAFF.

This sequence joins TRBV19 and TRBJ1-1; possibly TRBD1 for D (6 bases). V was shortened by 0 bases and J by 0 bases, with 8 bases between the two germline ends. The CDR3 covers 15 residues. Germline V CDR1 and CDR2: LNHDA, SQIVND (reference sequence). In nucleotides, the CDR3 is TGTGCCAGTAGTATAGACCCAGGGGTGAACACTGAAGCTTTCTTT. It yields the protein CASSIDPGVNTEAFF.

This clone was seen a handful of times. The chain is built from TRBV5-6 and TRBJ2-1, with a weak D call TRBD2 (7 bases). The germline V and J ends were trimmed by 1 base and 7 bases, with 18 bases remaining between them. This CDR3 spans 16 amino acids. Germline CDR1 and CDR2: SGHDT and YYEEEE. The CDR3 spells CASSLSGGRGKNEQFF. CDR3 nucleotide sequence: TGTGCCAGCAGCTTGTCGGGTGGGAGGGGGAAAAATGAGCAGTTCTTC.

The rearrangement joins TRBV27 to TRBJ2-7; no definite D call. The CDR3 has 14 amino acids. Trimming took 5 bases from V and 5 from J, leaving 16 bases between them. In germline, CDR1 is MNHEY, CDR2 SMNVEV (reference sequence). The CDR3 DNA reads TGTGCCAGCAGTAGCTTGAGGTATCCCAACGAGCAGTACTTC. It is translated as CASSSLRYPNEQYF.

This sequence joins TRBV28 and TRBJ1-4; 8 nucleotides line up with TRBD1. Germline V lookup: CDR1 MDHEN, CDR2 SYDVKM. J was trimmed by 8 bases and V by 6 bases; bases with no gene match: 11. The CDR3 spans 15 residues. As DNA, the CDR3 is TGTGCCAGCAGGCGGGGGGGGACAGGTGGAGAAAAACTGTTTTTT. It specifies CASRRGGTGGEKLFF. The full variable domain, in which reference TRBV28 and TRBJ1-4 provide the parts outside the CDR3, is DVKVTQSSRYLVKRTGEKVFLECVQDMDHENMFWYRQDPGLGLRLIYFSYDVKMKEKGDIPEGYSVSREKKERFSLILESASTNQTSMYLCASRRGGTGGEKLFFGSGTQLSVL.

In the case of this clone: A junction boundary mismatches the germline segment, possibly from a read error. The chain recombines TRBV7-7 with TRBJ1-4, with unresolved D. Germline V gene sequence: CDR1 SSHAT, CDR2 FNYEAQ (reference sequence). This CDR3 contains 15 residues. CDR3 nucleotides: TGTGCTAGCAGCCCTGGTGGAGGGATTACTGAAAAACTGTTTTTT. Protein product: CASSPGGGITEKLFF.

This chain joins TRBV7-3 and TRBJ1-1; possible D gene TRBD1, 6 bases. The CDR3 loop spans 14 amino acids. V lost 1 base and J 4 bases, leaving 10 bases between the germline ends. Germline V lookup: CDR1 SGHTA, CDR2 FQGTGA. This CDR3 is CASSLRGLGTEAFF. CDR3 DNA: TGTGCCAGCAGCTTAAGGGGGCTCGGCACTGAAGCTTTCTTT. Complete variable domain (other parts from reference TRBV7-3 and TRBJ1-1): GAGVSQTPSNKVTEKGKYVELRCDPISGHTALYWYRQSLGQGPEFLIYFQGTGAADDSGLPNDRFFAVRPEGSVSTLKIQRTERGDSAVYLCASSLRGLGTEAFFGQGTRLTVV.

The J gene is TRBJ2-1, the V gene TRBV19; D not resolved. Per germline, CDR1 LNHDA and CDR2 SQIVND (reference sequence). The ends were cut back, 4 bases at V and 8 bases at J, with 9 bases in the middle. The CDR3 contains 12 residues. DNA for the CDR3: TGTGCCAGTAGTACCCATTCGGATGAGCAGTTCTTC. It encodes CASSTHSDEQFF.